These 19 T cell receptor beta chains were sequenced from one sample in a study of T cell repertoires in cytomegalovirus infection. These receptors are not linked to any known antigen. TCRdb re-analysed the reads in MiXCR, keeping a single row per CDR3 protein. The data hold approximately 76,000 distinct CDR3 sequences, with about 24% observed a single time. The sequenced sample was CD8+ T cells from cultured PBMCs, obtained from culture after CMV antigen stimulation. These receptors came from a human donor in good health (CMV status not recorded). Some clones in this sample may be carry-over from other donors' samples.

This clonotype has ten or more counts. The chain links TRBV4-3 to TRBJ2-2, with D perhaps matching TRBD2 (5 bases). The length of the CDR3 is 15 residues. The germline V and J ends were trimmed by 0 bases and 6 bases, with 11 bases remaining between them. CDR1 is LGHNA and CDR2 is YSLEER in the germline V gene. CDR3 loop: CASSQDWRVPGELFF. The CDR3 DNA sequence: TGCGCCAGCAGCCAAGATTGGCGGGTCCCCGGGGAGCTGTTTTTT.

The chain couples TRBV7-6 to TRBJ2-3; possible D gene TRBD1, 5 bases. The V end lost 2 bases, the J end lost 2 bases, and 11 bases lay between the germline ends. CDR1 SGHVS and CDR2 FNYEAQ come from the germline V gene. This CDR3 is 15 amino acids long. The chain's CDR3 is CASSLRGRDTDTQYF. The CDR3 nucleotides are TGTGCCAGCAGCTTAAGGGGAAGGGACACAGATACGCAGTATTTT.

The genes are TRBV7-9 and TRBJ2-5, with 8 bases aligning to TRBD1. There are 16 residues in the CDR3. In germline, CDR1 is SEHNR, CDR2 FQNEAQ (reference sequence). V lost 5 bases, J lost 2 bases, and 10 bases stayed unmatched. CDR3 coding DNA: TGTGCCAGCAGCGCACCGGGACAGGAGAAACAAGAGACCCAGTACTTC. Its translation is CASSAPGQEKQETQYF.

The chain employs TRBV9 and TRBJ1-5; D not certain. The V end was cut by 5 bases, the J end by 2 bases, with 11 bases between. Germline assignment: CDR1 SGDLS and CDR2 YYNGEE. The CDR3 runs to 14 residues. CDR3 protein: CASSQDLGNQPQHF. CDR3 sequence (DNA): TGTGCCAGCAGTCAGGACTTAGGCAATCAGCCCCAGCATTTT.

The chain employs TRBV20-1 and TRBJ2-2; TRBD1 matches 9 bases. The V gene end was trimmed by 6 bases and the J gene end by 8 bases; junction bases not matched to a gene: 13. The CDR3 contains 15 residues. The germline V gene encodes CDR1 DFQATT and CDR2 SNEGSKA (reference sequence). CDR3 DNA sequence: TGCAGTGCCTTTCCGAGGACAGGGGTCAGGGGGGAGCTGTTTTTT. This codes for CSAFPRTGVRGELFF.

This clonotype was counted between two and nine times. The gene calls are TRBV19 and TRBJ2-1; tentative D call: TRBD2 (6 bases). The length of the CDR3 is 15 residues. V gave up 1 base and J gave up 6 bases, with 13 bases separating them. Germline CDR1 is LNHDA and CDR2 is SQIVND (reference sequence). CDR3 in amino acids: CASSIVREIFNEQFF. CDR3 bases: TGTGCCAGTAGTATAGTTCGGGAGATCTTCAATGAGCAGTTCTTC.

The chain combines TRBV6-2 or TRBV6-3 with TRBJ1-1; D is possibly TRBD1 (6 bases). The CDR3 is 14 amino acids. The V end lost 7 bases, the J end lost 0 bases, and 12 bases lay between the germline ends. The germline CDR1 and CDR2 sequences are MNHEY and SVGEGT. The DNA of the CDR3 is TGTGCCAGCACCAAGGACAGCCTGAACACTGAAGCTTTCTTT. Its protein product is CASTKDSLNTEAFF.

This clonotype was observed a few times. The rearrangement uses TRBV10-3 and TRBJ2-5; 10 nucleotides align to TRBD2. Per the germline V gene, CDR1 is ENHRY and CDR2 is SYGVKD. Losses at the gene ends were 4 bases for V and 1 base for J; bases not matched to a gene: 3. The CDR3 totals 15 residues. The CDR3 region is CAISVSGGIQETQYF. CDR3 in DNA: TGTGCCATCAGTGTTAGCGGGGGGATCCAAGAGACCCAGTACTTC.

The sample holds a few counts of this clonotype. The chain is built from TRBV19 and TRBJ2-3; 12 bases line up with TRBD1. The CDR3 length is 15 residues. CDR1 is LNHDA and CDR2 is SQIVND in the germline V gene (reference sequence). V trimming: 5 bases; J trimming: 4 bases; junction bases outside the gene matches: 4. The CDR3 is CASSRDRGLPDTQYF. The CDR3 DNA is TGTGCCAGTAGTCGGGACAGGGGGCTTCCAGATACGCAGTATTTT. Variable domain in full (rest from reference TRBV19 and TRBJ2-3): DGGITQSPKYLFRKEGQNVTLSCEQNLNHDAMYWYRQDPGQGLRLIYYSQIVNDFQKGDIAEGYSVSREKKESFPLTVTSAQKNPTAFYLCASSRDRGLPDTQYFGPGTRLTVL.

The V and J genes are TRBV20-1 and TRBJ2-1, with 7 bases lining up with TRBD2. CDR1 and CDR2 (germline): DFQATT, SNEGSKA (reference sequence). The CDR3 is 15 residues long. The V segment lost 3 bases and the J segment 8 bases; nucleotides outside the gene matches: 13. The chain's CDR3 is CSASPATSMIHEQFF. For the CDR3, the DNA is TGCAGTGCTAGCCCGGCGACTAGCATGATCCATGAGCAGTTCTTC.

This clonotype was found a few times. The chain links TRBV6-1 to TRBJ1-2, with 7 positions matching TRBD1. In germline, CDR1 is MNHNS, CDR2 SASEGT. The CDR3 contains 13 residues. V lost 1 base and J lost 4; bases outside the gene matches: 0. The CDR3 coding sequence is TGTGCCAGCAGTGAAGGGGACAGCTATGGCTACACCTTC. This sequence encodes CASSEGDSYGYTF.

This clonotype was found many times. One junction end does not reproduce the germline sequence, and a read error may be involved. The genes are TRBV7-7 and TRBJ2-7, with a possible D match to TRBD2 (5 bases). Germline values: CDR1 SSHAT, CDR2 FNYEAQ (reference sequence). CDR3 length: 14 amino acids. The CDR3 DNA sequence: TGTGCTAGCAGCCAAGGACCCGGGGACTACGAGCAGTACTTC. It translates to CASSQGPGDYEQYF.

This clonotype was seen a single time. The chain has TRBV5-1 and TRBJ1-2; D is undetermined. Trimming removed 3 bases from V and 4 bases from J, with 13 bases in between. The germline CDR1 and CDR2 sequences are SGHRS and YFSETQ. The CDR3 is 14 residues long. The DNA for the CDR3 is TGCGCCAGCAGCTGGACCTCTCCGGGCTATGGCTACACCTTC. Translating gives CASSWTSPGYGYTF.

This clonotype turned up a few times. V and J are TRBV7-9 and TRBJ2-4, with a possible D match to TRBD2 (5 bases). V lost 0 bases to trimming and J lost 4 bases, with 10 bases between them. Germline CDR1 is SEHNR and CDR2 is FQNEAQ (reference sequence). The CDR3 spans 15 residues. The CDR3 loop is CASSLAAREKNIQYF. The CDR3 DNA follows: TGTGCCAGCAGCTTAGCCGCTAGGGAGAAAAACATTCAGTACTTC.

This clonotype turned up a few times. The chain carries TRBV27 and TRBJ2-7; D unresolved. The CDR3 runs to 14 residues. Trimming removed 5 bases from V and 1 base from J, with 12 bases in between. Germline loops: CDR1 MNHEY, CDR2 SMNVEV (reference sequence). CDR3 DNA: TGTGCCAGCAGTCCGTCGGCGATTTCCTACGAGCAGTACTTC. It codes for CASSPSAISYEQYF.

This clonotype turned up a few times. CDR3 residues: CASSSRTSGRRAPSTDTQYF. The CDR3 nucleotides read TGTGCCAGCAGCTCCCGGACTAGCGGGAGGCGTGCACCTAGCACAGATACGCAGTATTTT. V usage is TRBV5-4 and J usage is TRBJ2-3; 14 nucleotides agree with TRBD2. The CDR3 contains 20 residues. The trim removed 3 bases at V and 0 bases at J, leaving 12 bases unmatched. The germline CDR1 and CDR2 sequences are SGHNT and YYREEE (reference sequence).

The V call is TRBV27, the J call TRBJ1-4; D not resolved. The V gene's germline CDR1 is MNHEY and CDR2 SMNVEV (reference sequence). V was pared by 0 bases and J by 10 bases, with 9 bases between. There are 13 residues in the CDR3. This CDR3 reads CASSLSEAGKLFF. The CDR3 DNA follows: TGTGCCAGCAGTTTATCCGAGGCGGGAAAACTGTTTTTT.

This clonotype showed up just a few times. The chain recombines TRBV19 with TRBJ1-6, with unresolved D. The length of the CDR3 is 12 residues. V was cut by 4 bases and J by 4 bases, with 2 bases left in between. Germline V gene lookup returns CDR1 LNHDA and CDR2 SQIVND (reference sequence). For the CDR3, the DNA is TGTGCCAGTAGTAATTATAATTCACCCCTCCACTTT. Translation gives CASSNYNSPLHF.

This clonotype was seen ten or more times. The chain is built from TRBV9 and TRBJ2-2; D may be TRBD2 (5 bases). The length of the CDR3 is 13 residues. V was trimmed by 0 bases and J by 5 bases, leaving 5 bases between them. Germline assignment: CDR1 SGDLS and CDR2 YYNGEE. CDR3 DNA: TGTGCCAGCAGCGTAGGCGGGACCGGGGAGCTGTTTTTT. It is translated as CASSVGGTGELFF.